A selection of T cell receptor beta chains follows, all from one sample in a study of blood T cell repertoires in COVID-19. Libraries were prepared by immunoSEQ multiplex PCR; TCRdb keeps only in-frame clonotypes and omits some of them. Here the sample spans 25,000 to 35,000 clones, 75% to 95% being singletons. Input material: peripheral blood. Source of these receptors: a human donor with active COVID-19. The donor label of this sample is uncertain. Both conserved end residues are part of each CDR3. Fields, in order: V gene, J gene, clone size, D gene, CDR3 protein, CDR3 DNA. The D gene is left open where the match is weak. Some rows have no size entry. The others give once, few or many, or a class for an expanded clone.

TRBV6-6	TRBJ2-2	NA	NA	CASREGSGELFF	TGTGCCAGCAGAGAGGGATCCGGGGAGCTGTTTTTT
TRBV12-3/TRBV12-4	TRBJ1-2	NA	NA	CASTGAKAYGYTF	TGTGCCAGCACGGGTGCGAAGGCTTATGGCTACACCTTC
TRBV7-8	TRBJ1-2	NA	NA	CASSLVGANYGYTF	TGTGCCAGCAGCTTAGTGGGGGCCAACTATGGCTACACCTTC
TRBV20-1	TRBJ1-4	NA	NA	CGRTVNEKLFF	TGCGGACGGACAGTTAATGAAAAACTGTTTTTT
TRBV15	TRBJ1-1	NA	TRBD1	CATSSVTGDNTEAFF	TGTGCCACCAGCAGCGTGACAGGGGATAACACTGAAGCTTTCTTT
TRBV6-2/TRBV6-3	TRBJ2-2	few	TRBD2	CASSYSLLAGAPTGELFF	TGTGCCAGCAGTTACTCTCTTCTAGCGGGGGCTCCCACCGGGGAGCTGTTTTTT
TRBV6-5	TRBJ1-6	medium-sized	NA	CASSYENRDYNSPLHF	TGTGCCAGCAGTTACGAGAACAGAGACTATAATTCACCCCTCCACTTT
TRBV5-1	TRBJ1-1	NA	TRBD1	CASSLGGQGGTEAFF	TGCGCCAGCAGCTTGGGGGGACAGGGAGGCACTGAAGCTTTCTTT
TRBV28	TRBJ1-2	NA	TRBD1	CASSSDRERWASYGYTF	TGTGCCAGCAGTTCGGACAGGGAGAGGTGGGCCTCGTATGGCTACACCTTC
TRBV27	TRBJ2-3	NA	TRBD1	CASSPSTTGDTQYF	TGTGCCAGCAGTCCCTCAACGACAGGGGATACGCAGTATTTT
TRBV6-6	TRBJ2-2	NA	NA	CATRTGELFF	TGTGCCACCCGTACCGGGGAGCTGTTTTTT
TRBV19	TRBJ2-1	NA	TRBD2	CASTTTSANEQFF	TGTGCCAGTACCACGACTAGCGCCAATGAGCAGTTCTTC
TRBV6-1	TRBJ1-6	NA	NA	CASSERPSPLHF	TGTGCCAGCAGTGAACGTCCCTCACCCCTCCACTTT
TRBV5-4	TRBJ1-1	NA	NA	CASSLEVGRNTEAFF	TGTGCCAGCAGCTTGGAGGTGGGGCGCAACACTGAAGCTTTCTTT
TRBV7-3	TRBJ2-1	NA	TRBD2	CASSPVAGAPTYNEQFF	TGTGCCAGCAGCCCAGTAGCGGGGGCGCCGACCTACAATGAGCAGTTCTTC
TRBV6-5	TRBJ2-2	NA	NA	CASIWQALAGELFF	TGTGCCAGCATATGGCAGGCTCTGGCCGGGGAGCTGTTTTTT
TRBV30	TRBJ2-7	NA	TRBD1	CAWSPPTGTGKKNEQYF	TGTGCCTGGAGCCCCCCCACCGGGACAGGAAAAAAAAACGAGCAGTACTTC
TRBV28	TRBJ2-2	NA	TRBD2	CASSLTVGAGGVTGELFF	TGTGCCAGCAGTTTAACAGTAGGGGCGGGAGGAGTAACCGGGGAGCTGTTTTTT
TRBV6-5	TRBJ1-6	NA	TRBD1	CAITGDRNSPLHF	TGTGCCATCACAGGGGATAGGAATTCACCCCTCCACTTT
TRBV7-9	TRBJ2-7	once	NA	CASSLGDTYEQYF	TGTGCCAGCAGCTTAGGGGACACCTACGAGCAGTACTTC
TRBV10-3	TRBJ1-1	NA	TRBD1	CAISESIQGGTEAFF	TGTGCCATCAGTGAGTCTATACAGGGGGGGACGGAAGCTTTCTTT
TRBV14	TRBJ1-2	NA	TRBD1	CASSRGQGAFGYTF	TGTGCCAGCAGCCGCGGACAGGGGGCGTTTGGCTACACCTTC
TRBV5-8	TRBJ1-5	NA	NA	CASSLVSRGQPQHF	TGTGCCAGCAGCTTGGTGTCACGGGGTCAGCCCCAGCATTTT
TRBV15	TRBJ2-7	once	NA	CATSRDRGSYEQYF	TGTGCCACCAGCAGAGATAGGGGGTCCTACGAGCAGTACTTC
TRBV7-3	TRBJ2-3	NA	TRBD2	CASSQAGGSTDTQYF	TGTGCCAGCAGCCAAGCGGGGGGATCCACAGATACGCAGTATTTT
TRBV7-2	TRBJ1-6	NA	NA	CASSQRTVNSPLHF	TGTGCCAGCAGCCAGCGGACAGTCAATTCACCCCTCCACTTT
TRBV6-5	TRBJ1-5	NA	NA	CASAPGFNQPQHF	TGTGCCAGCGCACCAGGGTTCAATCAGCCCCAGCATTTT